Presented here are 30 T cell receptor beta chains from one specimen sequenced in a study of shared clonotypes between healthy human individuals. Naivety among CD8 cells was defined by CD45RO negativity and positive CCR7 selection, thereby excluding terminally differentiated effector memory CD45RA+ cells. Clones were read by immunoSEQ multiplex PCR, and TCRdb kept only the in-frame ones, dropping some. This table has just over 2,000,000 clones, about 95% appearing once. Sequenced material: naive CD8+ T cells sorted from blood. These receptors originate from a man aged 18 to 30 in good health.

The gene calls are TRBV29-1 and TRBJ2-7; D possibly uses TRBD1 or TRBD2 (6 bases each). The germline V gene has CDR1 SQVTM and CDR2 ANQGSEA. Trimming pared 0 bases from V and 2 bases from J, leaving 14 bases between. The CDR3 is made up of 15 amino acids. The CDR3 loop is CSVEDVRRGAYEQYF. The CDR3 DNA reads TGCAGCGTTGAAGATGTCCGGAGGGGGGCCTACGAGCAGTACTTC.

The chain combines TRBV5-4 with TRBJ1-5; D not resolved. The CDR3 consists of 15 residues. Germline-derived CDR1 and CDR2 are SGHNT and YYREEE (reference sequence). The germline V and J ends were trimmed by 4 bases and 2 bases, with 13 bases remaining between them. DNA of the CDR3: TGTGCCAGCAGCCCCGCTCGGATTCGCAATCAGCCCCAGCATTTT. It translates to CASSPARIRNQPQHF.

This chain links TRBV4-3 with TRBJ1-4; D gene uncertain. This CDR3 has 16 amino acids. Trimming stripped 0 bases from V and 0 bases from J, with 8 bases between. CDR1 is LGHNA and CDR2 is YSLEER in the germline V gene. The CDR3 DNA sequence: TGCGCCAGCAGCCAAGACAGTTTCTCAACTAATGAAAAACTGTTTTTT. This codes for CASSQDSFSTNEKLFF.

The chain has TRBV27 and TRBJ2-1; D is unresolved. Trimming took off 0 bases at V and 6 bases at J, with 12 bases between the two ends. This CDR3 has 15 residues. The V gene's germline CDR1 is MNHEY and CDR2 SMNVEV (reference sequence). CDR3 region: CASSLSQPGGNEQFF. The DNA of the CDR3 is TGTGCCAGCAGTTTATCACAACCAGGCGGCAATGAGCAGTTCTTC.

Details on this clone: The CDR3 carries no conserved terminal phenylalanine or tryptophan, so it likely arises from a read error. The DNA is left out, because the CDR3 cannot be placed on it with certainty; the CDR3 is given as TCRdb lists it. The chain carries TRBV7-2 and TRBJ1-4. The CDR3 is 18 residues long, counting both termini. Germline CDR1 reads SGHTA; CDR2 reads FQGNSA. The CDR3 spells CASSYPGVNARTIAPPGG.

J is TRBJ2-5 and V is TRBV7-9, with a weak D call TRBD2 (6 bases). The CDR3 extends over 17 amino acids. CDR1 is SEHNR and CDR2 is FQNEAQ in the germline V gene (reference sequence). Trimming stripped 1 base from V and 5 bases from J, with 20 bases between. CDR3 sequence reads: CASSLVGESGSGETQYF. In DNA, the CDR3 is TGTGCCAGCAGCTTAGTTGGGGAAAGCGGGTCGGGGGAGACCCAGTACTTC.

The chain carries TRBV7-9 and TRBJ1-1, with a tentative D call TRBD1 (6 bases). The length of the CDR3 is 15 residues. Trimming removed 5 bases from V and 0 bases from J, with 13 bases in between. Per the germline V gene, CDR1 is SEHNR and CDR2 is FQNEAQ (reference sequence). The CDR3 coding sequence is TGTGCCAGCAGCGACTCGGGACAATTGAACACTGAAGCTTTCTTT. Residues: CASSDSGQLNTEAFF. The full variable domain, with the rest looked up from reference TRBV7-9 and TRBJ1-1, is DTGVSQNPRHKITKRGQNVTFRCDPISEHNRLYWYRQTLGQGPEFLTYFQNEAQLEKSRLLSDRFSAERPKGSFSTLEIQRTEQGDSAMYLCASSDSGQLNTEAFFGQGTRLTVV.

J is TRBJ2-3 and V is TRBV10-3; 8 nucleotides agree with TRBD2. The CDR3 is 19 residues long. V shed 2 bases and J 0 bases; nucleotides not matched to a gene: 13. The V gene's germline CDR1 is ENHRY and CDR2 SYGVKD. CDR3 in amino acids: CAISEGGVAGISSTDTQYF. CDR3 bases: TGTGCCATCAGTGAGGGGGGCGTAGCGGGGATCTCTAGCACAGATACGCAGTATTTT.

This clone was observed a few times. The genes are TRBV4-1 and TRBJ2-3, with 7 nucleotides matching TRBD2. Trimming took 5 bases from V and 2 from J; bases not matched to a gene: 10. The V gene's germline CDR1 is MGHRA and CDR2 YSYEKL. The CDR3 spans 16 residues. The CDR3, as DNA: TGCGCCAGCAGCAAAGGGTCTAGCGGCCTCACAGATACGCAGTATTTT. Its protein is CASSKGSSGLTDTQYF.

The chain has TRBV6-5 and TRBJ1-2; no firm D call. Looked up from germline, CDR1 is MNHEY and CDR2 is SVGAGI. The CDR3 is 12 amino acids. The V and J ends lost 4 bases and 5 bases respectively, with 8 bases between them. The CDR3 region is CASSLTEYGYTF. As DNA, the CDR3 is TGTGCCAGCAGTTTGACTGAGTATGGCTACACCTTC.

Notes on this clone: Other DNA variants within this sample encode the same CDR3. The chain uses TRBV6-6 and TRBJ2-1, with 12 bases that match TRBD2. This CDR3 comprises 14 residues. CDR1 is MNHNY, CDR2 SVGAGI, per germline (reference sequence). V gave up 6 bases and J gave up 7 bases; unmatched junction bases: 4. The CDR3 spells CASSLAGGPNEQFF. The DNA of the CDR3 is TGTGCCAGCAGCCTAGCGGGAGGGCCTAATGAGCAGTTCTTC.

The chain joins TRBV6-1 to TRBJ1-2; D perhaps matches TRBD1 (5 bases). The CDR3 covers 15 residues. Trimming pared 4 bases from V and 6 bases from J, leaving 18 bases between. Germline CDR1 is MNHNS and CDR2 is SASEGT. CDR3 coding DNA: TGTGCCAGCAGTGTAGGGACGGGGAGGTCGAATGGCTACACCTTC. Translation gives CASSVGTGRSNGYTF.

V and J are TRBV6-5 and TRBJ1-1; 7 bases line up with TRBD1. Per the germline V gene, CDR1 is MNHEY and CDR2 is SVGAGI. Unmatched junction bases numbered 3, after V lost 2 bases and J lost 0 bases. The CDR3 is made up of 15 amino acids. For the CDR3, the DNA is TGTGCCAGCAGTTACCACGACAGGGTGAACACTGAAGCTTTCTTT. This codes for CASSYHDRVNTEAFF.

The chain is built from TRBV12-5 and TRBJ2-5, with 7 bases identical to TRBD2. The ends lost 5 bases at V and 5 bases at J; junction bases unmatched: 5. The length of the CDR3 is 13 residues. Germline V lookup: CDR1 LGHNT, CDR2 FRNRAP. The CDR3 here is CASGPAGFETQYF. Written as DNA, the CDR3 is TGTGCTAGTGGTCCAGCGGGGTTCGAGACCCAGTACTTC.

The chain has TRBV10-3 and TRBJ2-3, with D hard to call. Germline V lookup: CDR1 ENHRY, CDR2 SYGVKD. The CDR3 extends over 12 amino acids. With 1 base removed from V and 6 bases from J, the gap between germline ends came to 5 bases. The CDR3 loop reads CAISELMDTQYF. The CDR3 bases are TGTGCCATCAGTGAGTTAATGGATACGCAGTATTTT.

CDR3 nucleotides: TGTGCCAGCAGCTTCAGGACGGGGAACACCGGGGAGCTGTTTTTT. It specifies CASSFRTGNTGELFF. The chain links TRBV7-6 to TRBJ2-2; D not resolved. Germline V gene lookup returns CDR1 SGHVS and CDR2 FNYEAQ. V dropped 3 bases and J dropped 1 base, with 9 bases sitting between them. This CDR3 is 15 amino acids long.

The chain is built from TRBV6-5 and TRBJ1-2, with D uncertain. The CDR3 runs 13 residues. V was shortened by 6 bases and J by 2 bases, with 10 bases between the two germline ends. Germline lookup yields CDR1 MNHEY and CDR2 SVGAGI. In DNA form, the CDR3 reads TGTGCCAGCAGCCAAACTTTAAACTATGGCTACACCTTC. It yields the protein CASSQTLNYGYTF.

As for this clone: The same CDR3 arises from other DNA sequences in this sample as well. This chain joins TRBV7-9 and TRBJ2-1; D is uncertain. V shed 1 base and J shed 6 bases, with 4 bases lying between them. The CDR3 runs to 12 residues. The germline CDR1 and CDR2 sequences are SEHNR and FQNEAQ (reference sequence). CDR3 loop: CASSLVGNEQFF. CDR3 DNA sequence: TGTGCCAGCAGCTTAGTAGGCAATGAGCAGTTCTTC.

The rearrangement uses TRBV9 and TRBJ1-5; D is unresolved. CDR3 length: 15 amino acids. Germline CDR1 is SGDLS and CDR2 is YYNGEE. Trimming cost V 0 bases and J 3 bases, with 10 bases left between them. The CDR3 region has the DNA TGTGCCAGCAGCGTAGGTGATAGCCCCAATCAGCCCCAGCATTTT. This sequence encodes CASSVGDSPNQPQHF.

The rearrangement uses TRBV2 and TRBJ2-7, with 10 bases lining up with TRBD2. CDR1 SNHLY and CDR2 FYNNEI come from the germline V gene. Germline trimming cut 7 bases from V and 2 bases from J; bases unmatched to any gene: 5. This CDR3 comprises 14 residues. CDR3 protein: CASIGTSAAYEQYF. CDR3 DNA: TGTGCCAGCATTGGGACTAGCGCCGCCTACGAGCAGTACTTC.

The count of this clone is one. The chain is built from TRBV25-1 and TRBJ1-2; 10 nucleotides match TRBD1. V trimming: 4 bases; J trimming: 6 bases; junction bases outside the gene matches: 5. The CDR3 spans 14 residues. Germline V gene sequence: CDR1 MGHDK, CDR2 SYGVNS. This CDR3 is CASSGYGTGDGYTF. The CDR3 region has the DNA TGTGCCAGCAGTGGGTACGGGACAGGGGATGGCTACACCTTC.

J is TRBJ2-1 and V is TRBV5-8; maybe TRBD2 (7 bases). The CDR3 runs 15 residues. Trimming removed 1 base from V and 7 bases from J, with 15 bases in between. Per the germline V gene, CDR1 is SGHTS and CDR2 is YDEGEE. The CDR3 DNA follows: TGTGCCAGCAGCTTGTCGCCAGGGGAGGGGAATGAGCAGTTCTTC. Amino acid sequence: CASSLSPGEGNEQFF.

The chain joins TRBV9 to TRBJ2-3; 11 nucleotides line up with TRBD2. This CDR3 comprises 16 residues. V was pared by 0 bases and J by 6 bases, with 6 bases of the junction left unmatched. Per the germline V gene, CDR1 is SGDLS and CDR2 is YYNGEE. The CDR3 DNA is TGTGCCAGCAGCGTAGGACTAGCGGGGCTTTTGGATACGCAGTATTTT. It translates to CASSVGLAGLLDTQYF. The whole variable domain, filled in from reference TRBV9 and TRBJ2-3, reads DSGVTQTPKHLITATGQRVTLRCSPRSGDLSVYWYQQSLDQGLQFLIQYYNGEERAKGNILERFSAQQFPDLHSELNLSSLELGDSALYFCASSVGLAGLLDTQYFGPGTRLTVL.

V is TRBV7-9 and J is TRBJ1-1; TRBD1 is a possible D gene (5 bases). The germline V gene encodes CDR1 SEHNR and CDR2 FQNEAQ (reference sequence). This CDR3 contains 13 residues. The germline V and J ends were trimmed by 8 bases and 3 bases, with 13 bases remaining between them. CDR3 region: CASCLGGDTEAFF. The DNA for the CDR3 is TGTGCCAGCTGCCTTGGAGGGGACACTGAAGCTTTCTTT.

V usage is TRBV28 and J usage is TRBJ2-7, with D perhaps TRBD2 (7 bases). This CDR3 region has 14 residues. Deletions cut 10 bases from V and 4 bases from J, with 20 bases between. From germline, CDR1 is MDHEN and CDR2 SYDVKM. This CDR3 is CATEGGGGIYEQYF. The CDR3 nucleotides are TGTGCCACCGAGGGGGGGGGTGGCATATACGAGCAGTACTTC.

This chain links TRBV27 with TRBJ1-2; a possible D gene is TRBD1 (5 bases). Germline V gene data show CDR1 as MNHEY and CDR2 as SMNVEV (reference sequence). There are 13 residues in the CDR3. V was clipped by 7 bases and J by 4 bases, with 13 bases between them. CDR3 nucleotide sequence: TGTGCCAGCACCACGGGGCAGAGCTATGGCTACACCTTC. Amino acid sequence: CASTTGQSYGYTF.

This sequence joins TRBV7-9 and TRBJ2-7, with TRBD1 identical over 8 bases. J lost 3 bases, V lost 1 base, and 5 bases had no gene match. Per the germline V gene, CDR1 is SEHNR and CDR2 is FQNEAQ (reference sequence). There are 15 residues in the CDR3. The CDR3 DNA follows: TGTGCCAGCAGCTTAGGACAGGGGCTATTCTACGAGCAGTACTTC. This encodes CASSLGQGLFYEQYF.

Details on this clone: Additional DNA sequences in this sample encode the identical CDR3. V is TRBV5-4 and J is TRBJ2-2; D not certain. With 0 bases removed from V and 7 bases from J, the gap between germline ends came to 7 bases. The CDR3 totals 13 residues. Germline V gives CDR1 SGHNT, CDR2 YYREEE (reference sequence). CDR3 in amino acids: CASSLGSVGELFF. In DNA, the CDR3 is TGTGCCAGCAGCTTGGGTTCGGTCGGGGAGCTGTTTTTT.

Points on this clone: Other DNA sequences in the same sample also yield this CDR3. The chain combines TRBV7-9 with TRBJ2-7; no definite D call. Germline V lookup: CDR1 SEHNR, CDR2 FQNEAQ (reference sequence). The V end was cut by 5 bases, the J end by 1 base, with 3 bases between. There are 11 residues in the CDR3. The CDR3 coding sequence is TGTGCCAGCAGCCTATCCTACGAGCAGTACTTC. It is translated as CASSLSYEQYF.

The chain employs TRBV28 and TRBJ2-6; the D gene is possibly TRBD2 (7 bases). Germline loops: CDR1 MDHEN, CDR2 SYDVKM. The germline V and J ends were trimmed by 3 bases and 2 bases, with 17 bases remaining between them. This CDR3 region has 18 residues. CDR3 sequence: CASSLLGGPPPGANVLTF. CDR3 in DNA: TGTGCCAGCAGTTTGTTGGGGGGGCCTCCCCCTGGGGCCAACGTCCTGACTTTC.